This T cell receptor (beta chain) was identified during a study of T cell responses to AZD1222 COVID-19 vaccine. General study findings and limits: Donors, mostly white British, included more females; clonal diversity was possibly underestimated. At 160-218 and 743-854, vaccine-associated CD4 TCRs were dominant, and they spanned spike. The reported proportion of spike-specific TCRs targeting unmutated variant regions was nearly half.

This clone was counted once. Its target is not known. The table came from immunoSEQ multiplex PCR; TCRdb's copy has only in-frame clones and leaves some out. The sample includes 52,000 or so clones, 85% to 90% of them seen just once. This CDR3 has 15 amino acids. V was clipped by 5 bases and J by 3 bases, with 17 bases between them. The germline gives CDR1 LNHDA, CDR2 SQIVND (reference sequence). The receptor's source is an adult in good health. This sample comprised peripheral blood, obtained on day 0 of MenACWY control vaccination. V gene TRBV19 combines with J gene TRBJ2-7; no reliable D call. CDR3 DNA: TGTGCCAGTAGTCCTCCCAGTCCAGCAGTCTACGAGCAGTACTTC. It specifies CASSPPSPAVYEQYF. The full variable domain, rest sourced from reference TRBV19 and TRBJ2-7, is DGGITQSPKYLFRKEGQNVTLSCEQNLNHDAMYWYRQDPGQGLRLIYYSQIVNDFQKGDIAEGYSVSREKKESFPLTVTSAQKNPTAFYLCASSPPSPAVYEQYFGPGTRLTVT.